Below, 24 T cell receptor beta chains from the same sample are listed, as sequenced in a study of T-cell memory formation after mild COVID-19. Via MiXCR, TCRdb re-called the 5' RACE reads, giving one row per CDR3 protein. The table records roughly 560,000 distinct CDR3 sequences, roughly 21% of them present only once. Sequences were obtained from PBMCs or a T cell subset sorted from them (not recorded which). The receptors stem from an adult woman who had mild COVID-19 (a few samples of this study predate the infection). Cell type and time point are not known.

CDR3 sequence reads: CSARDRISSSYNEQFF. CDR3 coding DNA: TGCAGTGCTAGAGATCGTATCTCAAGCTCCTACAATGAGCAGTTCTTC. This rearrangement joins TRBV20-1 to TRBJ2-1, with no clear D. Germline-derived CDR1 and CDR2 are DFQATT and SNEGSKA (reference sequence). The length of the CDR3 is 16 residues. Trimming removed 0 bases from V and 0 bases from J, with 12 bases in between.

This clonotype was counted between two and nine times. The V call is TRBV5-4, the J call TRBJ2-5; D assignment may be TRBD1 or TRBD2 (5 bases each). CDR1 and CDR2 from the germline V gene are SGHNT and YYREEE (reference sequence). CDR3 length: 17 amino acids. Trimming pared 3 bases from V and 2 bases from J, leaving 20 bases between. In DNA form, the CDR3 reads TGTGCCAGCAGCTCAAGAAGGGGTGCGGACTCGCAAGAGACCCAGTACTTC. Amino acid sequence: CASSSRRGADSQETQYF.

The chain has TRBV7-9 and TRBJ2-1; no clear D gene. The CDR3 totals 12 residues. Germline V CDR1 and CDR2: SEHNR, FQNEAQ (reference sequence). V lost 3 bases to trimming and J lost 6 bases, with 6 bases between them. The CDR3 DNA follows: TGTGCCAGCAGCTTTCGTCGCAATGAGCAGTTCTTC. This encodes CASSFRRNEQFF. Full variable domain (rest looked up from reference TRBV7-9 and TRBJ2-1): DTGVSQNPRHKITKRGQNVTFRCDPISEHNRLYWYRQTLGQGPEFLTYFQNEAQLEKSRLLSDRFSAERPKGSFSTLEIQRTEQGDSAMYLCASSFRRNEQFFGPGTRLTVL.

Worth noting for this clonotype: Germline is not matched at one junction end, which may reflect a read error. CDR3 sequence: CASSLEAAGGGTGELFF. For the CDR3, the DNA is TGTGCTAGCAGCTTAGAGGCGGCGGGAGGCGGCACCGGGGAGCTGTTTTTT. The gene calls are TRBV7-7 and TRBJ2-2; 8 nucleotides line up with TRBD2. Germline loops: CDR1 SSHAT, CDR2 FNYEAQ (reference sequence). CDR3 length equals 17 residues.

The gene calls are TRBV18 and TRBJ2-6; D remains ambiguous. Germline V gives CDR1 KGHSH, CDR2 LQKENI. The V and J ends lost 1 base and 0 bases respectively, with 10 bases between them. The CDR3 consists of 17 residues. CDR3 residues: CASSPRGLSSGANVLTF. The CDR3, as DNA: TGTGCCAGCTCACCACGAGGCCTAAGCTCTGGGGCCAACGTCCTGACTTTC.

The CDR3 region is CASSQLAGDTQYF. DNA for the CDR3: TGTGCCAGCAGTCAACTAGCGGGAGATACGCAGTATTTT. This chain connects TRBV27 to TRBJ2-3; 9 positions agree with TRBD2. CDR3 size: 13 residues. V was pared by 5 bases and J by 5 bases, with 2 bases of the junction left unmatched. CDR1 and CDR2 (germline): MNHEY, SMNVEV (reference sequence).

This chain uses TRBV6-1 with TRBJ2-5; possibly TRBD1 for D (5 bases). The CDR3 has 14 amino acids. Germline V gene sequence: CDR1 MNHNS, CDR2 SASEGT. The V gene lost 4 bases and the J gene lost 1 base, with 10 bases spanning the gap. CDR3 in DNA: TGTGCCAGCAGTGCCAGGGTTTTCCAAGAGACCCAGTACTTC. Translating it yields CASSARVFQETQYF.

This clonotype has a handful of counts. The chain employs TRBV20-1 and TRBJ2-5; D uncertain. Deletions cut 6 bases from V and 5 bases from J, with 10 bases between. The CDR3 is 11 amino acids. Germline V gene lookup returns CDR1 DFQATT and CDR2 SNEGSKA (reference sequence). The CDR3: CSAPSRETQYF. Here the CDR3 DNA reads TGCAGTGCCCCTTCCCGGGAGACCCAGTACTTC.

The chain joins TRBV27 to TRBJ2-7; D tentatively reads TRBD1 or TRBD2 (6 bases each). The CDR3 length is 13 residues. CDR1 and CDR2 from the germline V gene are MNHEY and SMNVEV (reference sequence). V shed 4 bases and J shed 3 bases, with 10 bases lying between them. In DNA, the CDR3 is TGTGCCAGCAGTTGGGGGGCCGGCTACGAGCAGTACTTC. The encoded protein is CASSWGAGYEQYF.

There are a few counts of this clonotype. The chain has TRBV5-1 and TRBJ1-3; D is unresolved. V was shortened by 4 bases and J by 0 bases, with 14 bases between the two germline ends. CDR1 is SGHRS and CDR2 is YFSETQ in the germline V gene. The CDR3 spans 16 residues. DNA for the CDR3: TGCGCCAGCAGCGAGTCAGTTGCCGACTCTGGAAACACCATATATTTT. Its protein product is CASSESVADSGNTIYF.

The chain couples TRBV24-1 to TRBJ2-7; D uncertain. The CDR3 sequence is 14 residues long. Trimming took off 0 bases at V and 2 bases at J, with 7 bases between the two ends. Germline V gene data show CDR1 as KGHDR and CDR2 as SFDVKD. CDR3: CATSDLFRPYEQYF. As DNA, the CDR3 is TGTGCCACCAGTGATTTGTTCCGACCCTACGAGCAGTACTTC.

This chain connects TRBV5-4 to TRBJ2-5; 9 nucleotides match TRBD1. V shed 4 bases, J shed 5 bases, and the junction held 6 bases outside the gene matches. Germline assignment: CDR1 SGHNT and CDR2 YYREEE (reference sequence). The CDR3 is 14 residues long. This CDR3 is CASSPWTGEETQYF. CDR3 DNA: TGTGCCAGCAGCCCATGGACAGGGGAGGAGACCCAGTACTTC.

The sample holds a few counts of this clonotype. The chain employs TRBV5-1 and TRBJ2-1; 7 nucleotides agree with TRBD2. This CDR3 has 13 amino acids. Germline V CDR1 and CDR2: SGHRS, YFSETQ. The J segment lost 9 bases and the V segment lost 0 bases, leaving 3 bases of the junction unmatched. The CDR3 protein is CASSLGGGVEQFF. CDR3 bases: TGCGCCAGCAGCTTGGGCGGGGGTGTTGAGCAGTTCTTC.

J is TRBJ2-3 and V is TRBV6-2 or TRBV6-3; D perhaps matches TRBD2 (6 bases). Trimming removed 5 bases from V and 7 bases from J, with 13 bases in between. Germline assignment: CDR1 MNHEY and CDR2 SVGEGT. The CDR3 runs to 13 residues. The CDR3, as DNA: TGTGCCAGCAGTCGAACGGGGGTAAATACGCAGTATTTT. Its translation is CASSRTGVNTQYF.

V gene TRBV6-5 combines with J gene TRBJ1-5; D is uncertain. The germline CDR1 and CDR2 sequences are MNHEY and SVGAGI. The CDR3 consists of 14 residues. Trimming removed 0 bases at V and 2 bases at J, with 5 bases between. The CDR3 here is CASSYSMGNQPQHF. The CDR3 DNA is TGTGCCAGCAGTTACTCAATGGGCAATCAGCCCCAGCATTTT.

This clonotype was recorded many times. The chain carries TRBV4-2 and TRBJ2-7; 10 nucleotides agree with TRBD2. The CDR3 spans 16 residues. Germline V CDR1 and CDR2: LGHNA, YNFKEQ. V lost 1 base and J lost 4; bases outside the gene matches: 7. The CDR3 DNA reads TGTGCCAGCAGCCAAGGGCCTAGCGGGAGTTTATACGAGCAGTACTTC. As protein: CASSQGPSGSLYEQYF.

This clonotype turned up a few times. V and J are TRBV13 and TRBJ2-1; 11 nucleotides match TRBD2. CDR1 and CDR2 from the germline V gene are PRHDT and FYEKMQ (reference sequence). The V segment lost 5 bases and the J segment 10 bases; nucleotides outside the gene matches: 10. The length of the CDR3 is 15 residues. Here the CDR3 DNA reads TGTGCCAGCAGCCGCTTTAGCGGGAGGGCACGAGAGCAGTTCTTC. Translated: CASSRFSGRAREQFF.

For this clonotype: One end of the junction does not line up with germline, which may come from a read error. The chain couples TRBV11-2 to TRBJ2-1, with 8 nucleotides matching TRBD2. The CDR3 contains 16 residues. Germline CDR1 SGHAT, CDR2 FQNNGV. The CDR3: CASSLGHSGVGNGQFF. The CDR3 region has the DNA TGTGCCAGCAGCTTAGGACATAGCGGGGTGGGGAATGGGCAGTTCTTC.

This clonotype showed up just a few times. The chain links TRBV4-1 to TRBJ2-5, with D maybe TRBD1 (6 bases). The V and J ends lost 3 bases and 4 bases respectively, with 15 bases between them. Per germline, CDR1 MGHRA and CDR2 YSYEKL. This CDR3 has 15 residues. The DNA for the CDR3 is TGCGCCAGCAGCCAGGGGACACGGGATCTAGAGACCCAGTACTTC. Encoded protein: CASSQGTRDLETQYF.

The sample holds many counts of this clonotype. The rearrangement joins TRBV4-1 to TRBJ2-1; 8 positions agree with TRBD1. V shed 5 bases and J 8 bases; nucleotides not matched to a gene: 8. Per germline, CDR1 MGHRA and CDR2 YSYEKL. The CDR3 runs 14 residues. The DNA for the CDR3 is TGCGCCAGCAGCTACGGGACAGGCGGCGATGAGCAGTTCTTC. Encoded protein: CASSYGTGGDEQFF.

The chain is built from TRBV24-1 and TRBJ2-5, with 8 nucleotides matching TRBD1. The junction had 6 bases not matched to a gene; V was cut back by 4 bases and J by 0 bases. From germline, CDR1 is KGHDR and CDR2 SFDVKD. The CDR3 has 16 amino acids. This chain's CDR3 is CATSDRYRGDQETQYF. The CDR3 DNA reads TGTGCCACCAGTGACCGGTACAGGGGGGACCAAGAGACCCAGTACTTC.

This chain connects TRBV7-6 to TRBJ1-3; no firm D call. CDR1 SGHVS and CDR2 FNYEAQ come from the germline V gene. This CDR3 has 14 amino acids. With 1 base removed from V and 4 bases from J, the gap between germline ends came to 8 bases. The CDR3 nucleotides read TGTGCCAGCAGCTTAGAGGCTCTCGGAAACACCATATATTTT. It specifies CASSLEALGNTIYF.

This chain connects TRBV12-3 or TRBV12-4 to TRBJ1-1; TRBD1 might be the D (5 bases). The CDR3 extends over 13 amino acids. Trimming took off 7 bases at V and 7 bases at J, with 16 bases between the two ends. The CDR3 DNA reads as TGTGCCAGCACCCTCGGACACAGTATTGAAGCTTTCTTT. It specifies CASTLGHSIEAFF.

V gene TRBV6-1 combines with J gene TRBJ2-1; tentative D call: TRBD2 (5 bases). The CDR3 loop spans 13 amino acids. Germline V gene sequence: CDR1 MNHNS, CDR2 SASEGT. Trimming left V 5 bases short and J 5 bases short, with 10 bases between. The CDR3 protein is CASSPNGNNEQFF. Written as DNA, the CDR3 is TGTGCCAGCAGTCCTAACGGGAACAATGAGCAGTTCTTC.